Listed below are T cell receptor beta chains from one sample, sequenced in a study of shared clonotypes between healthy human individuals. Clones were sequenced by immunoSEQ multiplex PCR, and TCRdb holds only the in-frame ones, with some missing. This table holds 600,000 to 750,000 clones, less than 80% found once. Material: memory CD4+ T cells sorted from blood. The receptors were gathered from a woman aged 25 to 39 in good health. CDR3s include the opening cysteine and the closing phenylalanine or tryptophan. The D gene is left open where the match is weak. Clone size is not always given. Where it is, it says once, few, many or a class for expanded clones.

j_gene	d_gene	abundance	v_gene	CDR3nt	CDR3aa
TRBJ2-7	TRBD1	NA	TRBV2	TGTGCCAGCACCTGGACAGGGAGCTCCTACGAGCAGTACTTC	CASTWTGSSYEQYF
TRBJ2-3	TRBD2	many	TRBV27	TGTGCCAGCAGTTTATATAGCGGGAGAAGGACAGATACGCAGTATTTT	CASSLYSGRRTDTQYF
TRBJ1-5	NA	NA	TRBV6-5	TGTGCCAGCAGTTCGACAGATTTCAATCAGCCCCAGCATTTT	CASSSTDFNQPQHF
TRBJ2-5	TRBD2	NA	TRBV30	TGTGCCTACCGGACTAGCGGGGCGGAGACCCAGTACTTC	CAYRTSGAETQYF
TRBJ2-1	TRBD1	NA	TRBV14	TGTGCCAGCAGCCAAGGGGACAGGGATTTGAATGAGCAGTTCTTC	CASSQGDRDLNEQFF
TRBJ1-4	NA	NA	TRBV28	TGTGCCAGCAGACTACAGGGAACTAATGAAAAACTGTTTTTT	CASRLQGTNEKLFF
TRBJ2-3	TRBD2	NA	TRBV28	TGTGCCAGCAGTTTAGCGGGAGTAGCGACAGATACGCAGTATTTT	CASSLAGVATDTQYF
TRBJ1-3	NA	NA	TRBV14	TGTGCCAGCAGCCGGATGCAATCTGGAAACACCATATATTTT	CASSRMQSGNTIYF
TRBJ2-5	TRBD2	few	TRBV30	TGTGCCTGTGATAGCGGGAGAGAGACCCAGTACTTC	CACDSGRETQYF
TRBJ1-2	NA	NA	TRBV30	TGTGCCTGGAGTGCGGGCAGCATTTATGGCTACACCTTC	CAWSAGSIYGYTF
TRBJ1-1	NA	NA	TRBV27	TGTGCCAGCAGTTGCCCCTCTTTCGGGGCGAACACTGAAGCTTTCTTT	CASSCPSFGANTEAFF
TRBJ1-1	NA	once	TRBV27	TGTGCCAGAGATTCGGGGAACACTGAAGCTTTCTTT	CARDSGNTEAFF
TRBJ1-5	NA	NA	TRBV27	TGTGCCAGCAGTTTATCCCTCCTTAATCAGCCCCAGCATTTT	CASSLSLLNQPQHF
TRBJ2-1	TRBD2	few	TRBV25-1	TGTGCCAGCAGTGACTCTAGCGGGGACAATGAGCAGTTCTTC	CASSDSSGDNEQFF
TRBJ2-4	TRBD2	NA	TRBV7-9	TGTGCCAGCAGCCTGGGACTAGCGGGAGGTCAAGGATGGAACATTCAGTACTTC	CASSLGLAGGQGWNIQYF
TRBJ1-2	NA	NA	TRBV28	TGTGCCAGCAGTGTCAAATTCGCTTACTATGGCTACACCTTC	CASSVKFAYYGYTF
TRBJ2-2	TRBD1	NA	TRBV7-2	TGTGCCAGCAGCTCCGGCCCAGGGGGCTGGAACACCGGGGAGCTGTTTTTT	CASSSGPGGWNTGELFF
TRBJ2-7	TRBD1	medium-sized	TRBV19	TGTGCCAGTTCCCGTCAGGGGGTGGGGGAGCAGTACTTC	CASSRQGVGEQYF
TRBJ2-7	TRBD2	NA	TRBV28	TGTGCCAGCAGTGGCCTCTCTAGCGGTAGAAGTCACGAGCAGTACTTC	CASSGLSSGRSHEQYF
TRBJ2-5	NA	NA	TRBV6-5	TGTGCCAGCAGTCCCGTCGAGGGACACAGAGGGACCCAGTACTTC	CASSPVEGHRGTQYF
TRBJ1-1	NA	NA	TRBV5-1	TGCGCCAGCAGCTCGGCGACAGATAACACTGAAGCTTTCTTT	CASSSATDNTEAFF
TRBJ2-7	NA	NA	TRBV5-1	TGCGCCAGCAGCTTGGACGTCGAGGCGGGGATTGAATACTTC	CASSLDVEAGIEYF
TRBJ1-2	NA	many	TRBV19	TGTGCCAGCTTAACAGACAGTTTTTTTAACTATGGCTACACCTTC	CASLTDSFFNYGYTF
TRBJ1-5	NA	NA	TRBV15	TGTGCCACCAGCAGAGCTGTTCAGGCGTATAGCAATCAGCCCCAGCATTTT	CATSRAVQAYSNQPQHF
TRBJ2-3	TRBD1	NA	TRBV19	TGTGCCAGTAGTATCGGGGCAGGGGGTGCCACAGATACGCAGTATTTT	CASSIGAGGATDTQYF
TRBJ2-2	NA	NA	TRBV2	TGTGCCAGCAGTGAACTGAGCCTCGCGAACACCGGGGAGCTGTTTTTT	CASSELSLANTGELFF
TRBJ2-1	NA	few	TRBV19	TGTGCCAGTAGTATTATCCCCTCAAGTAGCTCCTACAATGAGCAGTTCTTC	CASSIIPSSSSYNEQFF
TRBJ1-5	NA	NA	TRBV28	TGTGCCAGCACCCCAAAAGGATACTTCTGGCAGCCCCAGCATTTT	CASTPKGYFWQPQHF
TRBJ1-4	NA	NA	TRBV19	TGTGCCAGCAAGACACGGCCGAATGAAAAACTGTTTTTT	CASKTRPNEKLFF
TRBJ1-1	TRBD1	NA	TRBV15	TGTGCCACCCGAGGTGGGGACAGCAAGAACACTGAAGCTTTCTTT	CATRGGDSKNTEAFF
TRBJ2-5	NA	once	TRBV4-2	TGTGCCAGCAGCCAAGTCCCCCCGACAGAGACCCAGTACTTC	CASSQVPPTETQYF
TRBJ1-1	NA	NA	TRBV28	TGTGCCAGCAGTTTATCAAGGACTGAAGCTTTCTTT	CASSLSRTEAFF
TRBJ2-1	TRBD1	NA	TRBV2	TGTGCCAGCAGTGGAGCAGGACAGGCCTACAATGAGCAGTTCTTC	CASSGAGQAYNEQFF
TRBJ1-1	NA	NA	TRBV27	TGTGCCAGCAGGCTCCGCCGGGGGCCAACCTATGAAGCTTTCTTT	CASRLRRGPTYEAFF
TRBJ2-2	TRBD1	NA	TRBV6-5	TGTGCCAGCACACGGACAGGGGTTGGAGGGGAGCTGTTTTTT	CASTRTGVGGELFF
TRBJ2-2	TRBD1	NA	TRBV7-3	TGTGCCAGCAGCAACAGGGGGCAGGGCGGGGAGCTGTTTTTT	CASSNRGQGGELFF
TRBJ1-2	NA	NA	TRBV28	TGTGCCAGCAGTTTAGGGGGCAGGGTCTATGGCTACACCTTC	CASSLGGRVYGYTF
TRBJ2-5	NA	NA	TRBV19	TGTGCCAGTAGTATATCCGTTAGTGGGGAGACCCAGTACTTC	CASSISVSGETQYF
TRBJ2-1	TRBD1	NA	TRBV19	TGTGCCAGTAGTATGAACAGGGGGCGCGGGTTTACGTCCTACAATGAGCAGTTCTTC	CASSMNRGRGFTSYNEQFF
TRBJ2-4	TRBD1	NA	TRBV19	TGTGCCAGTAGTTTTCCGGGACAGGGAGGTCAGTACTTC	CASSFPGQGGQYF
TRBJ2-1	TRBD2	NA	TRBV20-1	TGCAGTGTATCCGGGAGGGCAGAGCAGTTCTTC	CSVSGRAEQFF
TRBJ2-3	NA	many	TRBV10-2	TGCGCCAGCAAGGACCGATTCACAGATACGCAGTATTTT	CASKDRFTDTQYF
TRBJ1-2	TRBD1	once	TRBV27	TGTGCCAGCAGCCACACAGACAGGGTCCAGCACTACACCTTC	CASSHTDRVQHYTF
TRBJ2-7	NA	NA	TRBV6-1	TGTGCCAGCGCCCTCCTTGGCAGTCGCTCCTACGAGCAGTACTTC	CASALLGSRSYEQYF
TRBJ2-3	TRBD1	NA	TRBV5-8	TGTGCCAGCAGCCCCCGGGACAGGGGAGGGAAGGATACGCAGTATTTT	CASSPRDRGGKDTQYF
TRBJ2-4	NA	NA	TRBV11-2	TGTGCCAGCAGCTTCCAGGGGGGACCGGGGAACATTCAGTACTTC	CASSFQGGPGNIQYF
TRBJ2-7	NA	NA	TRBV5-4	TGTGCCAGCAGTTCAGTCAGCGAGCAGTACTTC	CASSSVSEQYF